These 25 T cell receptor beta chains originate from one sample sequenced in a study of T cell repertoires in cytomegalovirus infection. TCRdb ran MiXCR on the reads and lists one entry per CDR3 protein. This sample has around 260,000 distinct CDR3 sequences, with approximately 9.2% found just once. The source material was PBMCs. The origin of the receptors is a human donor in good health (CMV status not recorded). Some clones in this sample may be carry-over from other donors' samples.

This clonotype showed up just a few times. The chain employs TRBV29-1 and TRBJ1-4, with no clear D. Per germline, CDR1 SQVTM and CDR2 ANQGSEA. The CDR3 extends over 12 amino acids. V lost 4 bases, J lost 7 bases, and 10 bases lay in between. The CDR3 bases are TGCAGCGTTGGTGGAGTAAGTGAAAAACTGTTTTTT. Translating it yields CSVGGVSEKLFF.

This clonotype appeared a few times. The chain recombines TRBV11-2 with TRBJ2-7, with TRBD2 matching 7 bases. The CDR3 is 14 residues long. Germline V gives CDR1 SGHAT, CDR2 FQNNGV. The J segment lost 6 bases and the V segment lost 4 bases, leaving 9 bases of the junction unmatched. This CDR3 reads CASSSTMGGFEQYF. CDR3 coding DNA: TGTGCCAGCAGCTCCACCATGGGGGGGTTCGAGCAGTACTTC. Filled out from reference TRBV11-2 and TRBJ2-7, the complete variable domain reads EAGVAQSPRYKIIEKRQSVAFWCNPISGHATLYWYQQILGQGPKLLIQFQNNGVVDDSQLPKDRFSAERLKGVDSTLKIQPAKLEDSAVYLCASSSTMGGFEQYFGPGTRLTVT.

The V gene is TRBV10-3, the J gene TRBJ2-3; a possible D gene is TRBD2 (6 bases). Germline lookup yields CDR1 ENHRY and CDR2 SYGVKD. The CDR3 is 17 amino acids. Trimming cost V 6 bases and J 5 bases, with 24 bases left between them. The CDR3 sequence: CAISRSDSGRRGDTQYF. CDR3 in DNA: TGTGCCATCAGCCGGTCGGATAGCGGAAGAAGAGGAGATACGCAGTATTTT.

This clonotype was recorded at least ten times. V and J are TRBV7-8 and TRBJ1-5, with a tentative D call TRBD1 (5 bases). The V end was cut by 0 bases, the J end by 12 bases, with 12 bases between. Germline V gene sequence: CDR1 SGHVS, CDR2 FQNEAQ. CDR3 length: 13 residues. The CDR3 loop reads CASSLAGQRLQHF. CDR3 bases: TGTGCCAGCAGCTTAGCGGGGCAAAGACTCCAGCATTTT.

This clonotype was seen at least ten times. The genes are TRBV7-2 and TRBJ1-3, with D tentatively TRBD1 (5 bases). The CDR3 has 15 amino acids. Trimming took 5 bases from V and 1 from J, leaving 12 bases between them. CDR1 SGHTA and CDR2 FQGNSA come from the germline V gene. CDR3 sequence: CASSRIQGSGNTIYF. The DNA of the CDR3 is TGTGCCAGCAGCCGAATCCAGGGATCTGGAAACACCATATATTTT.

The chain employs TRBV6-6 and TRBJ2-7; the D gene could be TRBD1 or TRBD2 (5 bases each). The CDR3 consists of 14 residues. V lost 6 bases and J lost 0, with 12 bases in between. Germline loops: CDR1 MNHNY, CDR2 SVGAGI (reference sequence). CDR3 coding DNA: TGTGCCAGCAGCCAAAACGGGGCCTCCTACGAGCAGTACTTC. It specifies CASSQNGASYEQYF.

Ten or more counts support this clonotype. Here the CDR3 reads CASSLYRGTDTQYF. The DNA of the CDR3 is TGTGCCAGCAGCTTATACAGGGGCACAGATACGCAGTATTTT. The chain combines TRBV7-2 with TRBJ2-3, with a tentative D call TRBD1 (6 bases). The CDR3 extends over 14 amino acids. Germline loops: CDR1 SGHTA, CDR2 FQGNSA. Trimming took 2 bases from V and 1 from J, leaving 7 bases between them. Filled out from reference TRBV7-2 and TRBJ2-3, the complete variable domain reads GAGVSQSPSNKVTEKGKDVELRCDPISGHTALYWYRQSLGQGLEFLIYFQGNSAPDKSGLPSDRFSAERTGGSVSTLTIQRTQQEDSAVYLCASSLYRGTDTQYFGPGTRLTVL.

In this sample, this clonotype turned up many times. The CDR3 sequence is CASRYRDSVMNTEAFF. In DNA, the CDR3 is TGTGCCAGCAGGTACCGGGACAGTGTTATGAACACTGAAGCTTTCTTT. The chain carries TRBV6-2 or TRBV6-3 and TRBJ1-1; 7 bases fit TRBD1. The V and J ends lost 6 bases and 0 bases, in that order; junction bases with no gene match: 10. CDR3 length: 16 amino acids. Germline V CDR1 and CDR2: MNHEY, SVGEGT.

Here the CDR3 DNA reads TGTGCCAGCAGCACCTTCCCCCGGACAGGGGGCAGGGGCTACACCTTC. It translates to CASSTFPRTGGRGYTF. V and J are TRBV28 and TRBJ1-2; 11 bases agree with TRBD1. The CDR3 is made up of 16 amino acids. After removal of 6 bases from V and 8 bases from J, the junction contained 14 bases not matched to a gene. Germline V gene sequence: CDR1 MDHEN, CDR2 SYDVKM.

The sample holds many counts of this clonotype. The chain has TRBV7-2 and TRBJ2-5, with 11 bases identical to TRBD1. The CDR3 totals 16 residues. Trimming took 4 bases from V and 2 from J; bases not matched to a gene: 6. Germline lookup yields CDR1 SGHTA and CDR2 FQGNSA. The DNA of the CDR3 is TGTGCCAGCAGCTCGGGGGACAGGGGGTCTCAAGAGACCCAGTACTTC. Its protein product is CASSSGDRGSQETQYF.

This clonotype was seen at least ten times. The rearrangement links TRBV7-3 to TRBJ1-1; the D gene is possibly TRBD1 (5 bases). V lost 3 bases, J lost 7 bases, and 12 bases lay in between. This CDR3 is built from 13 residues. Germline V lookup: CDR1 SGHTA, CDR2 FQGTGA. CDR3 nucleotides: TGTGCCAGCAGCTTTGAAGGGGTGGGTGAAGCTTTCTTT. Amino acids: CASSFEGVGEAFF.

This CDR3 reads CSASLGAAYGYTF. The DNA for the CDR3 is TGCAGTGCTAGTTTGGGGGCGGCTTATGGCTACACCTTC. The chain combines TRBV20-1 with TRBJ1-2; D perhaps matches TRBD1 (6 bases). CDR1 and CDR2 (germline): DFQATT, SNEGSKA (reference sequence). The CDR3 spans 13 residues. The V end was cut by 3 bases, the J end by 5 bases, with 13 bases between.

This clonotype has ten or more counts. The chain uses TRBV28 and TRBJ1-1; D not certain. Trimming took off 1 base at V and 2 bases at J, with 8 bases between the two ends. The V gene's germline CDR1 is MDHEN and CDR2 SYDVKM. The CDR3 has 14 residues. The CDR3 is CASSLSHGNTEAFF. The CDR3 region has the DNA TGTGCCAGCAGTTTATCACACGGAAACACTGAAGCTTTCTTT.

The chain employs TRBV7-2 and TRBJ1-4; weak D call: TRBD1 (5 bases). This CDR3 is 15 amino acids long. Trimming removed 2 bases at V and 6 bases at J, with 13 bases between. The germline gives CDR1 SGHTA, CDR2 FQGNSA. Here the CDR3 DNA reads TGTGCCAGCAGCTTACCTCAGGGCGGGCATGAAAAACTGTTTTTT. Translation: CASSLPQGGHEKLFF. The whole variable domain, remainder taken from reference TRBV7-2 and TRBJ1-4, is GAGVSQSPSNKVTEKGKDVELRCDPISGHTALYWYRQSLGQGLEFLIYFQGNSAPDKSGLPSDRFSAERTGGSVSTLTIQRTQQEDSAVYLCASSLPQGGHEKLFFGSGTQLSVL.

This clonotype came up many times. CDR3 region: CASDANGETQYF. CDR3 DNA: TGTGCCAGCGACGCCAACGGAGAGACCCAGTACTTC. The chain couples TRBV7-2 to TRBJ2-5; D unresolved. Germline CDR1 SGHTA, CDR2 FQGNSA. The CDR3 contains 12 residues. V lost 8 bases to trimming and J lost 4 bases, with 11 bases between them.

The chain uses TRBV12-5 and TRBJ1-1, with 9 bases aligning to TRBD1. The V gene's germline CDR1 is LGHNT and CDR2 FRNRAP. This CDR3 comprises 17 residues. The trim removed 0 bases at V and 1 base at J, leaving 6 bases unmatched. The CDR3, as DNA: TGTGCTAGTGGTTTGGTACCTGGGACAGGGCCGAACACTGAAGCTTTCTTT. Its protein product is CASGLVPGTGPNTEAFF.

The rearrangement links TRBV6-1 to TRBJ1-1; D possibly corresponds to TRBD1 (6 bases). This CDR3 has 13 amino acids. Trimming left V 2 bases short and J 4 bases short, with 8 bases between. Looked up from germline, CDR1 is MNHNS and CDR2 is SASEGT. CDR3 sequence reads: CASSELRGTEAFF. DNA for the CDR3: TGTGCCAGCAGTGAACTCAGGGGCACTGAAGCTTTCTTT.

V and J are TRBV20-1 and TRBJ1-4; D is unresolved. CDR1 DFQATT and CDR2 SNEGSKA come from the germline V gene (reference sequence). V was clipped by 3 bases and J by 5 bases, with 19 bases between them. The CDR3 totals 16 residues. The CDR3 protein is CSARGPGGMENEKLFF. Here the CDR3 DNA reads TGCAGTGCTAGGGGTCCCGGAGGGATGGAAAATGAAAAACTGTTTTTT.

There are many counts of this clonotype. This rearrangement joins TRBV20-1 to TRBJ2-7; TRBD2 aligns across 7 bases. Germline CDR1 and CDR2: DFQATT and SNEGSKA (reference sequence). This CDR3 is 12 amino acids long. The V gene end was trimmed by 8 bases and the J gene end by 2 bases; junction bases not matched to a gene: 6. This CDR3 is CSISGTTYEQYF. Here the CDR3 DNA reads TGCAGTATCAGCGGGACGACCTACGAGCAGTACTTC.

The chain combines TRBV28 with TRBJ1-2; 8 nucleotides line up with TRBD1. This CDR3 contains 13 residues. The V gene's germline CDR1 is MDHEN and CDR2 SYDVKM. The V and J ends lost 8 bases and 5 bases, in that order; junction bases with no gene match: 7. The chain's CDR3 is CASLDRGLYGYTF. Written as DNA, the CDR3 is TGTGCCAGCCTTGACAGGGGATTATATGGCTACACCTTC.

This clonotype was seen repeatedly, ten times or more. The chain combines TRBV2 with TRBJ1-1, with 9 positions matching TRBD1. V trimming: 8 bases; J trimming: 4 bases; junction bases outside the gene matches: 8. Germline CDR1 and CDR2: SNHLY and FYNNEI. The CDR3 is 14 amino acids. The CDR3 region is CASAEQGASTEAFF. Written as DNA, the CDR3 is TGTGCCAGCGCCGAACAGGGGGCTAGCACTGAAGCTTTCTTT.

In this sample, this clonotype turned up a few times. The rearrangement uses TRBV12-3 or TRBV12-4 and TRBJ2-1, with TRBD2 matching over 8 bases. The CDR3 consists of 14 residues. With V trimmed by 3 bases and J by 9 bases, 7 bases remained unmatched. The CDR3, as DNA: TGTGCCAGCAGTTTTTCCGGGGGGGGTAGTGAGCAGTTCTTC. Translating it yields CASSFSGGGSEQFF.

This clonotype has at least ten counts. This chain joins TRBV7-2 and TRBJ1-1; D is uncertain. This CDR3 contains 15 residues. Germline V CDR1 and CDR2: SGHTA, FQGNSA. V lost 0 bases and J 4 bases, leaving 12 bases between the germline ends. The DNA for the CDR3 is TGTGCCAGCAGCTTAGCGGTCGGAGGGAGCACTGAAGCTTTCTTT. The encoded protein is CASSLAVGGSTEAFF.

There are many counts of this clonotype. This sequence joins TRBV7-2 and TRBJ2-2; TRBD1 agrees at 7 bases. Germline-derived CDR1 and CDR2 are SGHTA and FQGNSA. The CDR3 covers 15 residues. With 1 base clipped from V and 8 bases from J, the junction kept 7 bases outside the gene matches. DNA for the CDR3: TGTGCCAGCAGCTTAGGAAGGACAGGTTTGGGGGAGCTGTTTTTT. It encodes CASSLGRTGLGELFF.

The CDR3 DNA reads TGTGCCAGCAGCTCCCCCCAGCTAGGGATAACCTACGAGCAGTACTTC. Its protein is CASSSPQLGITYEQYF. This sequence joins TRBV28 and TRBJ2-7, with D hard to call. From germline, CDR1 is MDHEN and CDR2 SYDVKM. This CDR3 is built from 16 residues. Deletions cut 6 bases from V and 2 bases from J, with 20 bases between.